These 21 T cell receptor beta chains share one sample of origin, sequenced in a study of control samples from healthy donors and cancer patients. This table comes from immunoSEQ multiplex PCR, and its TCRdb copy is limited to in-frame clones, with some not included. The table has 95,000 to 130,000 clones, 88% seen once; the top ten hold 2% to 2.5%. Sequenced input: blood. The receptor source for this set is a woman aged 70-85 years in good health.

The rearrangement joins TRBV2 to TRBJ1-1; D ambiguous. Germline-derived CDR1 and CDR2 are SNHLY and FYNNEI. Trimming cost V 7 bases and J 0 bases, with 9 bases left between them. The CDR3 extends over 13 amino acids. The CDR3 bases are TGTGCCAGCATGGCGACGGTGAACACTGAAGCTTTCTTT. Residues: CASMATVNTEAFF.

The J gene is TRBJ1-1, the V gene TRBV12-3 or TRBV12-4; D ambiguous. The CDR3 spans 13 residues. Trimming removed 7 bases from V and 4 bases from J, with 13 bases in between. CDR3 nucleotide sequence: TGTGCCAGCAACCTCCGGGCAGGCACTGAAGCTTTCTTT. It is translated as CASNLRAGTEAFF.

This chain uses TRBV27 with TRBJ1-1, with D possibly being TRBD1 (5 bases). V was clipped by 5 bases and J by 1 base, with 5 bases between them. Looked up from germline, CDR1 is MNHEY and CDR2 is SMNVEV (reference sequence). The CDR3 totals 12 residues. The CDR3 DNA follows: TGTGCCAGCAGTACAGGGAACACTGAAGCTTTCTTT. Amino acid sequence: CASSTGNTEAFF.

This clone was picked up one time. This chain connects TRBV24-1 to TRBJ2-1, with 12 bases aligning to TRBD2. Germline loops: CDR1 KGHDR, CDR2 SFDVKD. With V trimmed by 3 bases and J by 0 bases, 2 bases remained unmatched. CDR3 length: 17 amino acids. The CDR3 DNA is TGTGCCACCAGTGATGCTAGCGGGGGGGCCTCCTACAATGAGCAGTTCTTC. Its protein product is CATSDASGGASYNEQFF.

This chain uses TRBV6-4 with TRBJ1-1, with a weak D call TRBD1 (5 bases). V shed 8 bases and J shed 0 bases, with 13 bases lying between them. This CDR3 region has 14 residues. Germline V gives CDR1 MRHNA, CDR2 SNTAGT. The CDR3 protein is CASVLGRMNTEAFF. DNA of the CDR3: TGTGCCAGCGTCCTGGGACGGATGAACACTGAAGCTTTCTTT.

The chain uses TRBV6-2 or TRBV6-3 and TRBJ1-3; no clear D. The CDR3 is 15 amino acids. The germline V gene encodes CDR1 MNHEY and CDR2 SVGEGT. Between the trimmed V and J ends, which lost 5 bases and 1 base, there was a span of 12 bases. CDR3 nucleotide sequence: TGTGCCAGCAGTCCCCGGGCCAAATCTGGAAACACCATATATTTT. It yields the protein CASSPRAKSGNTIYF.

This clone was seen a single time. The CDR3 DNA follows: TGTGCCAGCAGTTACCCGGGGTATTCCTACGAGCAGTACTTC. Translated, it gives CASSYPGYSYEQYF. The chain joins TRBV6-2 or TRBV6-3 to TRBJ2-7, with TRBD2 as a possible D gene (5 bases). The CDR3 has 14 amino acids. The V and J ends lost 2 bases and 1 base respectively, with 9 bases between them. Germline CDR1 is MNHEY and CDR2 is SVGEGT.

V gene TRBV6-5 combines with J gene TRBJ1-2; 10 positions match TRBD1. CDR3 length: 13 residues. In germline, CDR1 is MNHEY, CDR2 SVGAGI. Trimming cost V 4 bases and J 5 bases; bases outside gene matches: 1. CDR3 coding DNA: TGTGCCAGCAGTTGGACAGGGGGGTATGGCTACACCTTC. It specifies CASSWTGGYGYTF.

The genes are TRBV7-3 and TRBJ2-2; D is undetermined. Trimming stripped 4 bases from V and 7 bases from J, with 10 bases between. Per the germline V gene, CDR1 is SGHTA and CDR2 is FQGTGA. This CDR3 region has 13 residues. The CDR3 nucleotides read TGTGCCAGCAGCTCCCAGGCCGGCGGGGAGCTGTTTTTT. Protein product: CASSSQAGGELFF.

CDR3 nucleotide sequence: TGCGCCAGCAGCCCGCTTCTACAGGGATCCTACGAGCAGTACTTC. Amino acid sequence: CASSPLLQGSYEQYF. This chain joins TRBV10-2 and TRBJ2-7; tentatively, D is TRBD1 (6 bases). This CDR3 comprises 15 residues. The V and J ends lost 6 bases and 1 base respectively, with 16 bases between them. Germline CDR1 reads WSHSY; CDR2 reads SAAADI.

CDR3 coding DNA: TGTGCCAGCAGTTCCCAGGGCAGGGGCCGTAATGAGCAGTTCTTC. It encodes CASSSQGRGRNEQFF. This chain joins TRBV6-5 and TRBJ2-1; D perhaps matches TRBD1 (6 bases). CDR1 and CDR2 from the germline V gene are MNHEY and SVGAGI. Trimming took off 4 bases at V and 7 bases at J, with 17 bases between the two ends. The CDR3 has 15 residues.

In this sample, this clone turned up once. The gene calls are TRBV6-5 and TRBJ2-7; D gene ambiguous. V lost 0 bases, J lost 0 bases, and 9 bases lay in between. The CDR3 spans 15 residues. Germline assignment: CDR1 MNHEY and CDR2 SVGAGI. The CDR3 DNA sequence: TGTGCCAGCAGTTACTCGATTGGCGTCTCCTACGAGCAGTACTTC. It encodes CASSYSIGVSYEQYF.

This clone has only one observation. The CDR3 sequence: CASSPGGTSSGNTIYF. The CDR3 DNA follows: TGCGCCAGCAGCCCTGGGGGGACCTCCTCTGGAAACACCATATATTTT. The chain combines TRBV5-1 with TRBJ1-3; maybe TRBD1 (5 bases). The V end lost 4 bases, the J end lost 0 bases, and 14 bases lay between the germline ends. The CDR3 contains 16 residues. The V gene's germline CDR1 is SGHRS and CDR2 YFSETQ. Full variable domain (outside the CDR3, taken from reference TRBV5-1 and TRBJ1-3): KAGVTQTPRYLIKTRGQQVTLSCSPISGHRSVSWYQQTPGQGLQFLFEYFSETQRNKGNFPGRFSGRQFSNSRSEMNVSTLELGDSALYLCASSPGGTSSGNTIYFGEGSWLTVV.

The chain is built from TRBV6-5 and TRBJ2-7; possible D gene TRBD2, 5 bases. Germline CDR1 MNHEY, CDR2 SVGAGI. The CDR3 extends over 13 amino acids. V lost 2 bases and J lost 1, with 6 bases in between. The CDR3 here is CASSYGESYEQYF. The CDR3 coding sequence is TGTGCCAGCAGTTACGGGGAGTCCTACGAGCAGTACTTC.

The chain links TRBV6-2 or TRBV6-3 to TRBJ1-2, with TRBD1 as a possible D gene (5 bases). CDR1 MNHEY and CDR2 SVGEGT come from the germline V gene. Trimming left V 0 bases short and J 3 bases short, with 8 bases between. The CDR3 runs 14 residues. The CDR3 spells CASSYSTVDYGYTF. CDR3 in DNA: TGTGCCAGCAGTTACTCGACAGTGGACTATGGCTACACCTTC.

Here the CDR3 DNA reads TGTGCCAGCAGCGTAGAACCGGGAAACACCATATATTTT. Amino acid sequence: CASSVEPGNTIYF. The chain is built from TRBV9 and TRBJ1-3, with D hard to call. Trimming left V 0 bases short and J 4 bases short, with 5 bases between. Germline V gene data show CDR1 as SGDLS and CDR2 as YYNGEE. CDR3 size: 13 residues.

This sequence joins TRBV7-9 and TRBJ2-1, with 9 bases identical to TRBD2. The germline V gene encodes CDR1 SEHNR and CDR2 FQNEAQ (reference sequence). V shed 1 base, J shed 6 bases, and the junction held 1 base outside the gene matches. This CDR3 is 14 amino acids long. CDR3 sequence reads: CASSLGGLANEQFF. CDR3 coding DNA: TGTGCCAGCAGCTTAGGGGGACTAGCCAATGAGCAGTTCTTC.

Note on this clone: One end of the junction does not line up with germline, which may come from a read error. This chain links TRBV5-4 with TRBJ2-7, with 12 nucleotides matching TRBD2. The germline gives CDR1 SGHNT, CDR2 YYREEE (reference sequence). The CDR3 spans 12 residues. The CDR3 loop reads CASSSRLAGEVF. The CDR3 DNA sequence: TGTGCCAGCAGCTCACGACTAGCGGGGGAGGTGTTC.

CDR3 in DNA: TGCGCCAGCAGCCAAAATAGTCTGTCCGGAACCATATATTTT. Protein: CASSQNSLSGTIYF. This rearrangement joins TRBV4-3 to TRBJ1-3, with unresolved D. CDR1 LGHNA and CDR2 YSLEER come from the germline V gene. CDR3 length: 14 residues. The V end was cut by 2 bases, the J end by 10 bases, with 15 bases between.

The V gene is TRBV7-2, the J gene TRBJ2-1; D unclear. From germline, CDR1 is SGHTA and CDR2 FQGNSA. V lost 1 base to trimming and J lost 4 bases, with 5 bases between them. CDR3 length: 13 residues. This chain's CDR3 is CASSLGLYNEQFF. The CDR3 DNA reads TGTGCCAGCAGCTTAGGTCTTTACAATGAGCAGTTCTTC.

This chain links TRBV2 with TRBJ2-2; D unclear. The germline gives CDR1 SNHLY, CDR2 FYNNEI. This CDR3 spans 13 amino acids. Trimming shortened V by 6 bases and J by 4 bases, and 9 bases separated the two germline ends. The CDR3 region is CASRVMTTGELFF. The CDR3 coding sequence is TGTGCCAGCAGGGTCATGACCACCGGGGAGCTGTTTTTT.